The 22 T cell receptor beta chains reported below all come from one sample, sequenced in a study of T cell clonality in common variable immunodeficiency. Here immunoSEQ multiplex PCR was the method, and the copy in TCRdb shows in-frame clones only, minus some. Captured here are over 30,000 clones, none seen once; the top ten comprise 3.5% to 4.5%. The sample taken for sequencing was peripheral blood mononuclear cells. Receptor source: a person aged 18-70 years in good health.

This clone was detected a few times. The CDR3 extends 3 residues past the end of the read, so its final part is completed from the germline J gene. This sequence joins TRBV2 and TRBJ1-4, with 7 bases identical to TRBD1. The CDR3 is 18 amino acids. The germline gives CDR1 SNHLY, CDR2 FYNNEI. J was trimmed by 6 bases and V by 5 bases; bases with no gene match: 18. The CDR3 loop is CASSPTTPWDRVYEKLFF. The CDR3 DNA, read in part, is TGTGCCAGCAGTCCTACAACCCCTTGGGACAGAGTTTATGAAAAA.

This clone was detected ten times or more. The CDR3 spells CASSSGQGVYNEKLFF. The part of the CDR3 DNA that was read is TGTGCCAGCAGCTCGGGACAGGGGGTATACAATGAAAAA. The chain links TRBV5-4 to TRBJ1-4, with 11 positions matching TRBD1. The read terminates 3 residues before the CDR3 end, so the remaining end is supplied by the germline J gene. CDR1 SGHNT and CDR2 YYREEE come from the germline V gene (reference sequence). The CDR3 has 16 amino acids. With V trimmed by 3 bases and J by 5 bases, 6 bases remained unmatched.

Of note for this clone: A much larger clone is a single base away; this may be a read error. The read ends 3 residues shy of where the CDR3 ends; the end is completed using the germline J gene. Distinct nucleotide sequences in the sample also encode this CDR3. This chain joins TRBV6-1 and TRBJ1-3, with unresolved D. The germline CDR1 and CDR2 sequences are MNHNS and SASEGT. The CDR3 runs 18 residues. This CDR3 is CASSEAGWNTVSGNTIYF. The DNA read from the CDR3 is TGTGCCAGCAGTGAAGCAGGTTGGAATACAGTCTCTGGAAACACG.

This clone has a count of ten or more. Read sequence stops 3 residues before the CDR3 end, and the germline J gene provides the missing end. V is TRBV7-9 and J is TRBJ2-4, with D unresolved. CDR1 is SEHNR and CDR2 is FQNEAQ in the germline V gene (reference sequence). The CDR3 runs to 11 residues. V was shortened by 2 bases and J by 8 bases, with 4 bases between the two germline ends. The CDR3 DNA, read in part, is TGTGCCAGCAGCTTACGTGACATT. Translation: CASSLRDI. The CDR3 in full is CASSLRDIQYF.

This clone was seen a few times. The read is 3 residues too short to cover the CDR3 end, so that end is filled in from the germline J gene. The chain has TRBV19 and TRBJ2-7; D might be TRBD2 (6 bases). Trimming cost V 0 bases and J 4 bases, with 13 bases left between them. The CDR3 is 15 residues long. The V gene's germline CDR1 is LNHDA and CDR2 SQIVND (reference sequence). The CDR3 region is CASSIDTREVYEQYF. CDR3 bases read: TGTGCCAGTAGTATAGATACCAGGGAGGTATACGAG. Combining the CDR3 with reference TRBV19 and TRBJ2-7 gives the whole variable domain DGGITQSPKYLFRKEGQNVTLSCEQNLNHDAMYWYRQDPGQGLRLIYYSQIVNDFQKGDIAEGYSVSREKKESFPLTVTSAQKNPTAFYLCASSIDTREVYEQYFGPGTRLTVT.

This clone has ten or more counts. The CDR3 spells CSARRGPEAFF. The sequenced CDR3 bases are TGCAGTGCTAGAAGGGGGCCTGAA. The chain joins TRBV20-1 to TRBJ1-1; 7 bases are shared with TRBD1. The CDR3 extends 3 residues past the end of the read, so its final part is completed from the germline J gene. There are 11 residues in the CDR3. After removal of 2 bases from V and 6 bases from J, the junction contained 0 bases not matched to a gene. Germline CDR1 is DFQATT and CDR2 is SNEGSKA (reference sequence).

As regards this clone: Read coverage stops 3 residues before the CDR3 terminus; the germline J gene supplies the remainder. V is TRBV7-2 and J is TRBJ2-3; perhaps TRBD1 as D (5 bases). The CDR3 has 15 amino acids. Germline V lookup: CDR1 SGHTA, CDR2 FQGNSA. The sequenced CDR3 bases are TGTGCCAGCAGCTTTTCCGTGGATGGGGCTCAGCCG. It yields the protein CASSFSVDGAQP. In full, the CDR3 reads CASSFSVDGAQPQYF. Using reference TRBV7-2 and TRBJ2-3 for the parts outside the CDR3, the full variable domain is GAGVSQSPSNKVTEKGKDVELRCDPISGHTALYWYRQSLGQGLEFLIYFQGNSAPDKSGLPSDRFSAERTGGSVSTLTIQRTQQEDSAVYLCASSFSVDGAQPQYFGPGTRLTVL.

This clone was picked up a small number of times. The read comes to an end 3 residues before the CDR3 does, leaving the germline J gene to fill in the end. The gene calls are TRBV7-9 and TRBJ2-5; weak D call: TRBD2 (6 bases). The length of the CDR3 is 14 residues. V lost 4 bases to trimming and J lost 2 bases, with 11 bases between them. CDR1 is SEHNR, CDR2 FQNEAQ, per germline (reference sequence). The CDR3 sequence is CASSWGTDQETQYF. CDR3 bases read: TGTGCCAGCAGCTGGGGGACTGATCAAGAGACC.

In its sample, this clone was seen a few times. The read finishes 3 residues shy of the CDR3 end, and the germline J gene is used to complete it. J is TRBJ1-1 and V is TRBV20-1, with D maybe TRBD1 (6 bases). The CDR3 loop spans 13 amino acids. Germline CDR1 DFQATT, CDR2 SNEGSKA (reference sequence). Deletions cut 6 bases from V and 5 bases from J, with 16 bases between. The CDR3 DNA, read in part, is TGCAGTGCGGGGGGGGCAGGGAGGACTGAA. This translates into CSAGGAGRTE. The complete CDR3 sequence is CSAGGAGRTEAFF.

This clone has just a few counts. At one boundary the junction diverges from the germline segment, which might be a read error. The CDR3 extends 3 residues past the end of the read, so its final part is completed from the germline J gene. The chain carries TRBV30 and TRBJ1-2; 9 positions agree with TRBD1. Germline CDR1 and CDR2: GTSNPN and SVGIG (reference sequence). The CDR3 is made up of 13 amino acids. The CDR3 protein is CASSGTGLDDYTF. Partial CDR3 DNA: TGTGCCTCGAGTGGGACAGGGCTCGATGAC.

This clone was counted many times. The missing CDR3 end, 3 residues past where the read stops, is filled in from the germline J gene. The genes are TRBV18 and TRBJ2-1, with a weak D call TRBD1 (6 bases). The CDR3 extends over 15 amino acids. Germline-derived CDR1 and CDR2 are KGHSH and LQKENI. Trimming shortened V by 2 bases and J by 5 bases, and 13 bases separated the two germline ends. CDR3 sequence: CASSPRGTGNNEQFF. CDR3 bases read: TGTGCCAGCTCACCAAGGGGTACAGGGAACAATGAG.

This clone was counted ten times or more. The read ends 3 residues before the CDR3 terminus; that terminus is restored from the germline J gene. This chain links TRBV5-1 with TRBJ2-7, with 11 bases identical to TRBD2. CDR3 size: 16 residues. Germline V CDR1 and CDR2: SGHRS, YFSETQ. With 0 bases clipped from V and 2 bases from J, the junction kept 4 bases outside the gene matches. Incomplete CDR3 DNA: TGCGCCAGCAGCTTGGGGGCTAGCGGGGGGACCTACGAG. Translated, it gives CASSLGASGGTYE. The CDR3 in full is CASSLGASGGTYEQYF.

With regard to this clone: The CDR3 goes on 3 residues after the read ends, and that part is filled in from the germline J gene. The chain links TRBV6-1 to TRBJ2-7; TRBD1 agrees at 7 bases. Germline V gene sequence: CDR1 MNHNS, CDR2 SASEGT. The CDR3 loop spans 16 amino acids. V lost 2 bases to trimming and J lost 2 bases; unmatched junction nucleotides: 9. Incomplete CDR3 DNA: TGTGCCAGCAGTGAAAGAATCCGGCAGGGGGCCTACGAG. Residues: CASSERIRQGAYE. The complete CDR3 sequence is CASSERIRQGAYEQYF.

On this clone itself: The DNA ends 3 residues before the CDR3 does, and the rest of the CDR3 is filled in from the germline J gene. The chain combines TRBV30 with TRBJ1-2, with D maybe TRBD1 (5 bases). The germline V gene has CDR1 GTSNPN and CDR2 SVGIG (reference sequence). This CDR3 has 14 residues. Partial CDR3 DNA: TGTGCCTGGAGGAAAACCGGGGGATCAGATACC. Its translation is CAWRKTGGSDT. The entire CDR3 is CAWRKTGGSDTYTF.

This clone was observed many times. Its ends do not fully match the called genes, so a read error is possible. The read is 3 residues too short to cover the CDR3 end, so that end is filled in from the germline J gene. The chain recombines TRBV7-7 with TRBJ2-5, with 8 bases identical to TRBD1. Germline V gene lookup returns CDR1 SSHAT and CDR2 FNYEAQ (reference sequence). The CDR3 loop spans 15 amino acids. CDR3 loop: CASSLRTGSQETQYF. The covered CDR3 bases are TGTGCTAGCAGCTTGAGGACAGGGAGTCAAGAGACC.

As to this clone: The DNA ends 3 residues before the CDR3 does, and the rest of the CDR3 is filled in from the germline J gene. The rearrangement links TRBV20-1 to TRBJ1-2; 8 bases are shared with TRBD1. Trimming removed 1 base from V and 7 bases from J; junction bases left unmatched: 20. Germline lookup yields CDR1 DFQATT and CDR2 SNEGSKA (reference sequence). This CDR3 is 18 amino acids long. CDR3 loop: CSARGRPFRQGSNSGYTF. Incomplete CDR3 DNA: TGCAGTGCTAGAGGTCGACCTTTTCGACAGGGGTCAAATAGTGGC.

This clone showed up many times. From the germline J gene comes the end of the CDR3, since the read stops 3 residues before it. J is TRBJ1-6 and V is TRBV5-1; TRBD1 might be the D (6 bases). The CDR3 has 14 amino acids. V was cut by 4 bases and J by 6 bases, with 11 bases left in between. Per the germline V gene, CDR1 is SGHRS and CDR2 is YFSETQ. CDR3 DNA, as far as it was read: TGCGCCAGCAGCCAGGGGTCGACTAATTCACCC. It yields the protein CASSQGSTNSP. The entire CDR3 protein reads CASSQGSTNSPLHF. The whole variable domain, filled in from reference TRBV5-1 and TRBJ1-6, reads KAGVTQTPRYLIKTRGQQVTLSCSPISGHRSVSWYQQTPGQGLQFLFEYFSETQRNKGNFPGRFSGRQFSNSRSEMNVSTLELGDSALYLCASSQGSTNSPLHFGNGTRLTVT.

Remarks on this clone: The read halts 3 residues ahead of the CDR3 end, with the missing end drawn from the germline J gene. The chain employs TRBV2 and TRBJ1-6, with a weak D call TRBD1 (5 bases). The CDR3 contains 16 residues. The ends were cut back, 5 bases at V and 3 bases at J, with 14 bases in the middle. The germline gives CDR1 SNHLY, CDR2 FYNNEI. The sequenced part of the CDR3 DNA is TGTGCCAGCAGTCCCCAGGGTTCTGACTATAATTCACCC. As protein: CASSPQGSDYNSP. The complete CDR3 reads CASSPQGSDYNSPLHF.

This clone has ten or more counts. With the read ending 3 residues before the CDR3 end, the germline J gene is used to fill in that end. This chain connects TRBV5-1 to TRBJ1-1; a weak D match, TRBD1 (6 bases). Germline V gene sequence: CDR1 SGHRS, CDR2 YFSETQ. The CDR3 runs to 13 residues. Trimming pared 0 bases from V and 7 bases from J, leaving 10 bases between. The part of the CDR3 DNA that was read is TGCGCCAGCAGCTTGGACAGGGCGAGTGAA. Its protein is CASSLDRASE. In full, the CDR3 reads CASSLDRASEAFF.

About this clone itself: The read gets to within 3 residues of the CDR3 end, and the germline J gene fills in the rest. This chain links TRBV6-1 with TRBJ2-3; tentatively, D is TRBD2 (7 bases). There are 15 residues in the CDR3. V was trimmed by 4 bases and J by 2 bases, leaving 13 bases between them. Germline V gene sequence: CDR1 MNHNS, CDR2 SASEGT. The CDR3 bases that were read are TGTGCCAGCAGTGGGGGGGCGGGGGTCACAGATACG. Translation gives CASSGGAGVTDT. The full CDR3 sequence reads CASSGGAGVTDTQYF.

This clone was seen many times. From the germline J gene comes the end of the CDR3, since the read stops 3 residues before it. The chain recombines TRBV29-1 with TRBJ1-1; 12 bases are a match to TRBD1. Germline loops: CDR1 SQVTM, CDR2 ANQGSEA. V was pared by 2 bases and J by 0 bases, with 13 bases of the junction left unmatched. The CDR3 consists of 19 residues. CDR3 sequence reads: CSVEMGTGGYTRVNTEAFF. CDR3 bases read: TGCAGCGTTGAAATGGGGACAGGGGGCTATACAAGGGTGAACACTGAA.

This clone was counted many times. The read gets to within 3 residues of the CDR3 end, and the germline J gene fills in the rest. This rearrangement joins TRBV5-1 to TRBJ2-2; the D gene is possibly TRBD2 (5 bases). Germline CDR1 SGHRS, CDR2 YFSETQ. Trimming left V 3 bases short and J 0 bases short, with 9 bases between. This CDR3 contains 15 residues. The CDR3 region is CASSSDWTNTGELFF. Partial CDR3 DNA: TGCGCCAGCAGCTCGGACTGGACGAACACCGGGGAG. The full variable domain, in which reference TRBV5-1 and TRBJ2-2 provide the parts outside the CDR3, is KAGVTQTPRYLIKTRGQQVTLSCSPISGHRSVSWYQQTPGQGLQFLFEYFSETQRNKGNFPGRFSGRQFSNSRSEMNVSTLELGDSALYLCASSSDWTNTGELFFGEGSRLTVL.